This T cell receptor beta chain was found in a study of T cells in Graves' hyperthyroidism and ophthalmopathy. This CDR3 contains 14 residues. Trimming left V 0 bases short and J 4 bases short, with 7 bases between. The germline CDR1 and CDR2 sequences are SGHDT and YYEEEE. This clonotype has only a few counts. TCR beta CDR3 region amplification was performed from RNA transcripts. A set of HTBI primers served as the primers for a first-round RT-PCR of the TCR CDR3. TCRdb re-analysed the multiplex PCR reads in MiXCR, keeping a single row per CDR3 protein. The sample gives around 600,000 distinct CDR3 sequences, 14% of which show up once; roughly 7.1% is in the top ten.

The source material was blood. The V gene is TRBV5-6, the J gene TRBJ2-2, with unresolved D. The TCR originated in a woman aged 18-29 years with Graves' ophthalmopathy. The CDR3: CASSLGRITGELFF. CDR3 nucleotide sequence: TGTGCCAGCAGCTTGGGACGCATCACCGGGGAGCTGTTTTTT.